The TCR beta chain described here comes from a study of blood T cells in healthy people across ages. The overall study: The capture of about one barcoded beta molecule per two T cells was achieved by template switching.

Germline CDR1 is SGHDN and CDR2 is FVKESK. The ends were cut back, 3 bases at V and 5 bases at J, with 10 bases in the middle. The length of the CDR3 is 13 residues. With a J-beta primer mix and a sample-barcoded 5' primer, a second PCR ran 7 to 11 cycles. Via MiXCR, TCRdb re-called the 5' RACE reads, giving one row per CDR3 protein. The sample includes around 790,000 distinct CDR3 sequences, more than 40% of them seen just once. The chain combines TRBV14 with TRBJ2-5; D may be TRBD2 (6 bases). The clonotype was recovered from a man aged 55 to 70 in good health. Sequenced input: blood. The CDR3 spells CASSQGTWETQYF. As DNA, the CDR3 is TGTGCCAGCAGCCAGGGGACTTGGGAGACCCAGTACTTC.